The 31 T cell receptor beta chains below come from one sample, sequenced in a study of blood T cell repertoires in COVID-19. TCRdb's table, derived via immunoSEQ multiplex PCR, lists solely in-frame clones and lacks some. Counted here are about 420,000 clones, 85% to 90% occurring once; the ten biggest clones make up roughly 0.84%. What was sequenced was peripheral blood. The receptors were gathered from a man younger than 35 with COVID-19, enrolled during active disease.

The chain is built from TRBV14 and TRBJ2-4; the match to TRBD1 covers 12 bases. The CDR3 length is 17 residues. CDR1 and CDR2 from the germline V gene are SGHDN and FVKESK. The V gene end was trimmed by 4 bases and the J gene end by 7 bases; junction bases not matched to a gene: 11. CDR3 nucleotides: TGTGCCAGCAGCCCTCTGCCGGGGACAGGGGGCGAGAACATTCAGTACTTC. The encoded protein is CASSPLPGTGGENIQYF.

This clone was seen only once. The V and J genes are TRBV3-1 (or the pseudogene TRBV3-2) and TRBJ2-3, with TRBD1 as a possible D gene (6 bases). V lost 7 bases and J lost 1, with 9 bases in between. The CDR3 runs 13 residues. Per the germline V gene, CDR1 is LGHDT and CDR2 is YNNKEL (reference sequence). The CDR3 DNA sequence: TGTGCCAGCATGGGGGCTGGCACAGATACGCAGTATTTT. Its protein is CASMGAGTDTQYF.

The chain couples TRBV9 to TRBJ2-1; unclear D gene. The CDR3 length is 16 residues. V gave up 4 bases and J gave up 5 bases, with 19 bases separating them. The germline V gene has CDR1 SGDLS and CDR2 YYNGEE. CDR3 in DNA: TGTGCCAGCAGCCTAGTAAGGTTAGCTGAGGACAATGAGCAGTTCTTC. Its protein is CASSLVRLAEDNEQFF.

In DNA form, the CDR3 reads TGTGCCAGCAGCCGGGGCACCCCCGGGACAGAGGGTGTATCCACGTCTGATACGCAGTATTTT. This gives the protein CASSRGTPGTEGVSTSDTQYF. The chain links TRBV13 to TRBJ2-3; 7 nucleotides line up with TRBD1. With V trimmed by 5 bases and J by 6 bases, 29 bases remained unmatched. The CDR3 is made up of 21 amino acids. Germline V gives CDR1 PRHDT, CDR2 FYEKMQ (reference sequence).

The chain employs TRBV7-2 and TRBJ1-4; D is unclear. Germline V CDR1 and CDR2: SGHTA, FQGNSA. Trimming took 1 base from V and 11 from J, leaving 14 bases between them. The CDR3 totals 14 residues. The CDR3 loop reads CASSLVGRVGKLFF. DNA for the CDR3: TGTGCCAGCAGCTTAGTCGGGAGGGTGGGGAAACTGTTTTTT. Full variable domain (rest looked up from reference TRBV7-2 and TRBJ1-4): GAGVSQSPSNKVTEKGKDVELRCDPISGHTALYWYRQSLGQGLEFLIYFQGNSAPDKSGLPSDRFSAERTGGSVSTLTIQRTQQEDSAVYLCASSLVGRVGKLFFGSGTQLSVL.

CDR3 sequence: CASSPTSGRGGAQYF. The DNA of the CDR3 is TGTGCCAGCAGTCCAACTAGCGGGAGAGGAGGGGCGCAGTATTTT. V gene TRBV5-4 combines with J gene TRBJ2-3; 11 bases are a match to TRBD2. V lost 5 bases to trimming and J lost 10 bases; unmatched junction nucleotides: 12. Germline V lookup: CDR1 SGHNT, CDR2 YYREEE (reference sequence). The CDR3 extends over 15 amino acids.

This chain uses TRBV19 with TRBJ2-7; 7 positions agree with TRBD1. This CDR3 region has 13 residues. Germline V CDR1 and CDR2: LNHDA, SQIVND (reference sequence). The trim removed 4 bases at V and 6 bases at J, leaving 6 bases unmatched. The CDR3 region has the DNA TGTGCCAGTAGTAGCGACAGGGACGGCGAGCAGTACTTC. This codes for CASSSDRDGEQYF.

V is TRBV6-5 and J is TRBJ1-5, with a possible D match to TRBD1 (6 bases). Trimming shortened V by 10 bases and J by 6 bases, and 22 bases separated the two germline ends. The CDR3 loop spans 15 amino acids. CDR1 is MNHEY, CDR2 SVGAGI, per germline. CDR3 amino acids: CATSPSTGGLQPQHF. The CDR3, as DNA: TGTGCCACCTCCCCCTCTACGGGGGGCCTTCAGCCCCAGCATTTT.

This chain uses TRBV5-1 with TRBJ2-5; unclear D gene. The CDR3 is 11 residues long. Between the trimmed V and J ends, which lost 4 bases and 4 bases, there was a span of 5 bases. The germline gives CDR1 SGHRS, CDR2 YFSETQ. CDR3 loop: CASSTGETQYF. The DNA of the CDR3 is TGCGCCAGCAGCACGGGAGAGACCCAGTACTTC.

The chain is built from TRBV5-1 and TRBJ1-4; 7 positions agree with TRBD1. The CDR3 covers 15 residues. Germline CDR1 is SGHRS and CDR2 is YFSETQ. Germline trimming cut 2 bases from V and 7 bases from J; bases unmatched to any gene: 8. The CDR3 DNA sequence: TGCGCCAGCAGCTTACTAGGACAGGAGTTTGAAAAACTGTTTTTT. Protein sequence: CASSLLGQEFEKLFF. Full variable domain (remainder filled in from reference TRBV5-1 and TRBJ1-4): KAGVTQTPRYLIKTRGQQVTLSCSPISGHRSVSWYQQTPGQGLQFLFEYFSETQRNKGNFPGRFSGRQFSNSRSEMNVSTLELGDSALYLCASSLLGQEFEKLFFGSGTQLSVL.

CDR3 loop: CASSSNLTGGVLGIYNSPLHF. In DNA form, the CDR3 reads TGTGCCAGCAGCTCAAACCTGACAGGAGGTGTTTTAGGGATATATAATTCACCCCTCCACTTT. The gene calls are TRBV12-1 and TRBJ1-6; TRBD1, the table's D call, lacks a check against the DNA. TRBV12-1 is reported as a pseudogene. The length of the CDR3 is 21 residues.

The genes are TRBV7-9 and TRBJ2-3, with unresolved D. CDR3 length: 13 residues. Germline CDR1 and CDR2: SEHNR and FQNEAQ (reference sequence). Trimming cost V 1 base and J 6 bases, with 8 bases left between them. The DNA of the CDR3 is TGTGCCAGCAGCTTAGGGCTTACCGATACGCAGTATTTT. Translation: CASSLGLTDTQYF.

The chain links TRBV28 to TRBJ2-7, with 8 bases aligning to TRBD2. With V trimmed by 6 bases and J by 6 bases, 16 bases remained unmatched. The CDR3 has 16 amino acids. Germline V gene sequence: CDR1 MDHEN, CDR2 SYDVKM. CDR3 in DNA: TGTGCCAGCAGCCGAGAGCGGGGACTAGGAGACCGCGAGCAGTACTTC. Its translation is CASSRERGLGDREQYF.

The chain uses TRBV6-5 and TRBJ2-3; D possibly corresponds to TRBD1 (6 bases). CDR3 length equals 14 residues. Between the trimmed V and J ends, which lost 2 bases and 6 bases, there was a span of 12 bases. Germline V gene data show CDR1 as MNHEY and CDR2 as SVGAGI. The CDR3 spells CASSYTGQFDTQYF. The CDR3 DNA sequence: TGTGCCAGCAGTTACACCGGACAGTTCGATACGCAGTATTTT.

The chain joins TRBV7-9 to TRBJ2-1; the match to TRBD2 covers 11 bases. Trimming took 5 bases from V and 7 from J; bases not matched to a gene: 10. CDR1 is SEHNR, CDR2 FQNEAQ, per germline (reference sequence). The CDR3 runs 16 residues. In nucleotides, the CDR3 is TGTGCCAGCAGCCCCCTGTTAGCGGGGGGGCTAAATGAGCAGTTCTTC. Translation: CASSPLLAGGLNEQFF.

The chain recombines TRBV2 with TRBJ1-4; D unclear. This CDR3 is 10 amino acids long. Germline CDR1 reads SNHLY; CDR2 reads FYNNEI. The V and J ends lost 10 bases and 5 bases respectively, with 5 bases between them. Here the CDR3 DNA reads TGTGCCACCCTAAATGAAAAACTGTTTTTT. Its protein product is CATLNEKLFF.

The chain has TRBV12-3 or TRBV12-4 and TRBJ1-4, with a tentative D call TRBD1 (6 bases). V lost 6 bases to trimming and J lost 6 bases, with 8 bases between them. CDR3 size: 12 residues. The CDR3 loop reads CASRGGHEKLFF. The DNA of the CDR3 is TGTGCCAGCAGGGGGGGGCATGAAAAACTGTTTTTT.

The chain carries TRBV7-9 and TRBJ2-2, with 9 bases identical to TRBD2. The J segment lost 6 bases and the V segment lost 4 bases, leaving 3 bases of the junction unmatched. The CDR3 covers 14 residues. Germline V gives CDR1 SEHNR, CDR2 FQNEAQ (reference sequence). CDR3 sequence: CASSSGTSSGELFF. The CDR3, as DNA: TGTGCCAGCAGCTCTGGGACTAGCTCCGGGGAGCTGTTTTTT. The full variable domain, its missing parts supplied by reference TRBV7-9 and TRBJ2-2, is DTGVSQNPRHKITKRGQNVTFRCDPISEHNRLYWYRQTLGQGPEFLTYFQNEAQLEKSRLLSDRFSAERPKGSFSTLEIQRTEQGDSAMYLCASSSGTSSGELFFGEGSRLTVL.

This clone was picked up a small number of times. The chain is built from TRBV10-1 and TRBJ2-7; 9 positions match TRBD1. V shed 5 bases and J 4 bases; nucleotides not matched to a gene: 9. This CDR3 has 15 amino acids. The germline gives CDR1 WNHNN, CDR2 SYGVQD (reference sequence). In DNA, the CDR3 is TGCGCCAGCAGTACCGGGACAGGGATTTTTTACGAGCAGTACTTC. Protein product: CASSTGTGIFYEQYF.

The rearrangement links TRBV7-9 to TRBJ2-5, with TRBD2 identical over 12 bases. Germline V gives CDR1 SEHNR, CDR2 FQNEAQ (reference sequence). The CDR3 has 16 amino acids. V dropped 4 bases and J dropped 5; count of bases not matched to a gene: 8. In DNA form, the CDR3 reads TGTGCCAGCAGCTACCCTAGCGGGAGGGCCGTGGAGACCCAGTACTTC. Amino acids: CASSYPSGRAVETQYF.

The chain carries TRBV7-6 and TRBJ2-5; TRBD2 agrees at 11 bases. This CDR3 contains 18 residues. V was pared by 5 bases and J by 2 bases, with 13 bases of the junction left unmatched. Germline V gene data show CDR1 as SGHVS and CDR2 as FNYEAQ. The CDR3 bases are TGTGCCAGCAGCCATTGGTATACTAGCGGGAGTGGGCAAGAGACCCAGTACTTC. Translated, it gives CASSHWYTSGSGQETQYF.

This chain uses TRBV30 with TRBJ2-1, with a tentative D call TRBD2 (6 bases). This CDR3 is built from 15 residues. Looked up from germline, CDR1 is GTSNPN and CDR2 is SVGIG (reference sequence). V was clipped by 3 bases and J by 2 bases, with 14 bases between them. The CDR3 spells CAWRGLFGPYNEQFF. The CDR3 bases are TGTGCCTGGAGAGGACTATTCGGGCCCTACAATGAGCAGTTCTTC.

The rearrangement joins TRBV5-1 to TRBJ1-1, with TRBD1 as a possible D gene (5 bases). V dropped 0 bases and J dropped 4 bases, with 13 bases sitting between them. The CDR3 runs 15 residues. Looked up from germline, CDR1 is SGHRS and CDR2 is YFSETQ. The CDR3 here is CASSLGMGLFTEAFF. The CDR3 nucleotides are TGCGCCAGCAGCTTGGGAATGGGACTGTTCACTGAAGCTTTCTTT.

The CDR3 region is CASSQLGGRRDYGYTF. The CDR3 nucleotides read TGTGCCAGCAGCCAACTAGGCGGCCGCAGGGACTATGGCTACACCTTC. The genes are TRBV3-1 (or the pseudogene TRBV3-2) and TRBJ1-2; possibly TRBD1 for D (5 bases). V lost 2 bases to trimming and J lost 3 bases, with 16 bases between them. This CDR3 comprises 16 residues. Germline V gene data show CDR1 as LGHDT and CDR2 as YNNKEL (reference sequence).

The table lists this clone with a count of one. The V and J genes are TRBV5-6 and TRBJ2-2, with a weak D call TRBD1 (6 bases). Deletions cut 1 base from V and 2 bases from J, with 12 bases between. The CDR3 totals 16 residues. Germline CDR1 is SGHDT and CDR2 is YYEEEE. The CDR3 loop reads CASSLSTGLNTGELFF. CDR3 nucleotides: TGTGCCAGCAGCTTGTCAACAGGGCTTAACACCGGGGAGCTGTTTTTT.

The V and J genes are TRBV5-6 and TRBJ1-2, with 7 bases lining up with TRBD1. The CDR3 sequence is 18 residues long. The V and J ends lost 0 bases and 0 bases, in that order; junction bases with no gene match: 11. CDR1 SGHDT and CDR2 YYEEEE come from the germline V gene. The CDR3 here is CASSLAGIGGDPNYGYTF. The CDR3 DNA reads TGTGCCAGCAGCTTGGCAGGGATAGGGGGCGACCCTAACTATGGCTACACCTTC.

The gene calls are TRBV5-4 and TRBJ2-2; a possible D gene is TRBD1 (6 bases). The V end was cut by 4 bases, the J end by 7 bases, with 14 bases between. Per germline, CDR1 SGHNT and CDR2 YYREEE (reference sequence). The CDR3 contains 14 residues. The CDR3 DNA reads TGTGCCAGCAGCCTTGGGGGCCTCGGCGGGGAGCTGTTTTTT. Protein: CASSLGGLGGELFF.

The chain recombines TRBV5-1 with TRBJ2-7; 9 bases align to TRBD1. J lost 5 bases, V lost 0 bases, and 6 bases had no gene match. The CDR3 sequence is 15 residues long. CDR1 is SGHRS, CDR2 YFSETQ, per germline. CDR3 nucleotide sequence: TGCGCCAGCAGCTTGGAAGGGACAGGGTGGAACGAGCAGTACTTC. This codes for CASSLEGTGWNEQYF.

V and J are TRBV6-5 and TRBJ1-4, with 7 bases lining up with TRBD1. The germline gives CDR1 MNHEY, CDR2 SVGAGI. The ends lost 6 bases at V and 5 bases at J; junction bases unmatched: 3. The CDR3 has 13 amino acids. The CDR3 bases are TGTGCCAGCAGCAGGGACAGAAATGAAAAACTGTTTTTT. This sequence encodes CASSRDRNEKLFF.

The DNA of the CDR3 is TGTGCCAGCAGCTTAGTAGCGGGAGGGCCCTACAATGAGCAGTTCTTC. This sequence encodes CASSLVAGGPYNEQFF. The chain recombines TRBV11-3 with TRBJ2-1; TRBD2 matches at 11 bases. This CDR3 is built from 16 residues. Germline V gene sequence: CDR1 SGHNT, CDR2 YENEEA. Trimming took 1 base from V and 2 from J; bases not matched to a gene: 1. The full variable domain, its missing parts supplied by reference TRBV11-3 and TRBJ2-1, is EAGVVQSPRYKIIEKKQPVAFWCNPISGHNTLYWYLQNLGQGPELLIRYENEEAVDDSQLPKDRFSAERLKGVDSTLKIQPAELGDSAVYLCASSLVAGGPYNEQFFGPGTRLTVL.

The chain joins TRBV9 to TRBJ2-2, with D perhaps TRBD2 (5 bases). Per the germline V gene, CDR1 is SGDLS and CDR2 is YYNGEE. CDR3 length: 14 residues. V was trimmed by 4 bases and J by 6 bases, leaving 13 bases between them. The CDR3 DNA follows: TGTGCCAGCAGCTCGGCTGCGGGCCCCGGGGAGCTGTTTTTT. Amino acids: CASSSAAGPGELFF.